Each of the 10 T cell receptor beta chains below was sequenced from the same sample in a study of cytomegalovirus exposure and HLA in healthy donors. It was with 60 Vbeta and 13 Jbeta primers that the PCR ran. Profiled with immunoSEQ multiplex PCR; TCRdb holds only in-frame clones, not every one. The table records 100,000 or so clones, 60% to 85% of them present only once. The material sequenced was PBMCs. Receptor source: a man aged 45 to 65 in good health and CMV-seronegative.

The V gene is TRBV5-6, the J gene TRBJ2-5, with 7 bases matching TRBD1. The J call may be wrong; the DNA end is better matched by TRBJ2-7. Germline CDR1 SGHDT, CDR2 YYEEEE. There are 14 residues in the CDR3. This chain's CDR3 is CASSIDRVGNEQYF. The CDR3 nucleotides read TGTGCCAGCAGCATAGACAGGGTTGGCAACGAGCAGTACTTC.

This clone was observed a handful of times. This rearrangement joins TRBV18 to TRBJ1-2; D remains unclear. The CDR3 runs 13 residues. V dropped 4 bases and J dropped 8 bases, with 14 bases sitting between them. Germline CDR1 and CDR2: KGHSH and LQKENI. This chain's CDR3 is CASSRSRGEGYTF. DNA for the CDR3: TGTGCCAGCTCACGCTCACGAGGCGAGGGCTACACCTTC. Filled out from reference TRBV18 and TRBJ1-2, the complete variable domain reads NAGVMQNPRHLVRRRGQEARLRCSPMKGHSHVYWYRQLPEEGLKFMVYLQKENIIDESGMPKERFSAEFPKEGPSILRIQQVVRGDSAAYFCASSRSRGEGYTFGSGTRLTVV.

Remarks on this clone: The junction shows a germline mismatch at one end, possibly a read error. The rearrangement uses TRBV7-9 and TRBJ2-1; TRBD2 agrees at 15 bases. Germline V gene sequence: CDR1 SEHNR, CDR2 FQNEAQ (reference sequence). CDR3 length: 16 residues. CDR3 amino acids: CSSNLGLAGGNNEQFF. For the CDR3, the DNA is TGTTCCAGCAACTTAGGACTAGCGGGAGGGAACAATGAGCAGTTCTTC.

The J gene is TRBJ2-2, the V gene TRBV7-2, with 8 bases identical to TRBD2. This CDR3 has 15 amino acids. Germline assignment: CDR1 SGHTA and CDR2 FQGNSA. After removal of 5 bases from V and 7 bases from J, the junction contained 9 bases not matched to a gene. The CDR3 is CASSTRGGRVGELFF. DNA for the CDR3: TGTGCCAGCAGCACACGGGGGGGCCGGGTCGGGGAGCTGTTTTTT.

The chain joins TRBV2 to TRBJ2-1; 8 bases agree with TRBD2. CDR3 length: 13 amino acids. The trim removed 3 bases at V and 9 bases at J, leaving 4 bases unmatched. The germline CDR1 and CDR2 sequences are SNHLY and FYNNEI. The CDR3 spells CASSDGRASEQFF. In nucleotides, the CDR3 is TGTGCCAGCAGTGACGGGAGGGCCAGTGAGCAGTTCTTC.

V is TRBV7-2 and J is TRBJ1-1, with D possibly being TRBD1 (6 bases). The CDR3 spans 15 residues. V lost 3 bases and J 4 bases, leaving 15 bases between the germline ends. Germline lookup yields CDR1 SGHTA and CDR2 FQGNSA. This CDR3 reads CASSFPQGRSTEAFF. The CDR3 DNA reads as TGTGCCAGCAGCTTCCCACAGGGTCGGAGCACTGAAGCTTTCTTT. Full variable domain (missing parts from reference TRBV7-2 and TRBJ1-1): GAGVSQSPSNKVTEKGKDVELRCDPISGHTALYWYRQSLGQGLEFLIYFQGNSAPDKSGLPSDRFSAERTGGSVSTLTIQRTQQEDSAVYLCASSFPQGRSTEAFFGQGTRLTVV.

This chain joins TRBV28 and TRBJ1-3, with 8 bases matching TRBD1. The ends lost 6 bases at V and 2 bases at J; junction bases unmatched: 0. The CDR3 length is 13 residues. Germline V gives CDR1 MDHEN, CDR2 SYDVKM. The CDR3 spells CASRTGAGNTIYF. In DNA, the CDR3 is TGTGCCAGCAGGACAGGGGCTGGAAACACCATATATTTT. Full variable domain (outside the CDR3, taken from reference TRBV28 and TRBJ1-3): DVKVTQSSRYLVKRTGEKVFLECVQDMDHENMFWYRQDPGLGLRLIYFSYDVKMKEKGDIPEGYSVSREKKERFSLILESASTNQTSMYLCASRTGAGNTIYFGEGSWLTVV.

This clone was counted between two and nine times. This chain connects TRBV7-2 to TRBJ1-5, with TRBD1 matching over 7 bases. V lost 1 base, J lost 11 bases, and 11 bases stayed unmatched. From germline, CDR1 is SGHTA and CDR2 FQGNSA. The CDR3 is made up of 15 amino acids. The CDR3 sequence: CASSLDLAGGWAQHF. In DNA, the CDR3 is TGTGCCAGCAGCTTAGATCTGGCAGGGGGGTGGGCCCAGCATTTT.

The V and J genes are TRBV13 and TRBJ2-3; TRBD2 matches 7 bases. Losses at the gene ends were 6 bases for V and 2 bases for J; bases not matched to a gene: 5. Germline-derived CDR1 and CDR2 are PRHDT and FYEKMQ (reference sequence). This CDR3 is built from 14 residues. DNA of the CDR3: TGTGCCAGCAGGACGGGGGGTTCCACAGATACGCAGTATTTT. Protein sequence: CASRTGGSTDTQYF.

The chain is built from TRBV29-1 and TRBJ1-2; 7 nucleotides match TRBD1. Per germline, CDR1 SQVTM and CDR2 ANQGSEA. This CDR3 region has 13 residues. J lost 4 bases, V lost 1 base, and 3 bases had no gene match. The CDR3 DNA reads TGCAGCGTTGAAGTGGACAGGTTCTATGGCTACACCTTC. Translating it yields CSVEVDRFYGYTF.